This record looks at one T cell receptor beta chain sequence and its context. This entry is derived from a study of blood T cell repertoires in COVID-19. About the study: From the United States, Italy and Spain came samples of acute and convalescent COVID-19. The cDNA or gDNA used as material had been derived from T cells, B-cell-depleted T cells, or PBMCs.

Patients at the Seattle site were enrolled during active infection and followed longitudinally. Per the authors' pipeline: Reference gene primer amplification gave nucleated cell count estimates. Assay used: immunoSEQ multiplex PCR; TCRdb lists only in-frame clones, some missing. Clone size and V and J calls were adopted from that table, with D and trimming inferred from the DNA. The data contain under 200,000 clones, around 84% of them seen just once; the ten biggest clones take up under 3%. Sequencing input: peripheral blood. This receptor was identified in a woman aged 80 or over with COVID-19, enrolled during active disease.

The CDR3 sequence: CASREVGDNQPQHF. The CDR3 region has the DNA TGTGCCAGCAGAGAGGTAGGCGACAATCAGCCCCAGCATTTT. V and J are TRBV14 and TRBJ1-5; no definite D call. CDR3 length equals 14 residues. Germline-derived CDR1 and CDR2 are SGHDN and FVKESK. V lost 6 bases to trimming and J lost 3 bases, with 12 bases between them.